The T cell receptor (beta chain) described here comes from a study of CD8 T cells in ankylosing spondylitis. Study-level results: Reports say disease-linked clones showed up significantly more in matched ankylosing spondylitis synovial fluid. Both synovial fluid and blood in reactive arthritis had previously been reported to carry some motif variants. Disease-linked clones proved CD8+ and comparatively uncommon in peripheral blood. Within ankylosing spondylitis blood, a TCR beta motif made up of under 10 highly homologous variants appeared to be characteristic.

This clonotype was detected many times. The antigen remains unidentified. TCRdb re-analysed the 5' RACE reads in MiXCR, keeping a single row per CDR3 protein. This sample has about 66,000 distinct CDR3 sequences; over 5% occur once, and the top ten carry 5%. Germline V lookup: CDR1 SGHRS, CDR2 YFSETQ. The CDR3 consists of 16 residues. V shed 7 bases, J shed 4 bases, and the junction held 10 bases outside the gene matches. This chain connects TRBV5-1 to TRBJ2-2, with 10 nucleotides matching TRBD2. Sequencing used synovial fluid, either unsorted or a sorted T cell fraction (not recorded which). The sequence derives from a male donor with ankylosing spondylitis. CDR3 in DNA: TGCGCCAGCCGCACCGGGCTAGCGGGAGCCACCGGGGAGCTGTTTTTT. It translates to CASRTGLAGATGELFF.